This TCR beta chain emerged from a study of regulatory T cells in long-lasting Graves disease (dated by TCRdb to the early 2020s). Study-level background: Persistent Graves' disease was defined as antithyroid drug treatment for over 5 years with persistently positive TSH receptor autoantibodies. Persistent Graves' disease patients in the clinical cohort had taken antithyroid drugs for roughly ten years on average. A total of around 35 samples were covered by TCR sequencing, comprising around 13 persistent and 20 newly diagnosed Graves' disease patients. This study used TCR sequencing and RNA sequencing of peripheral blood to compare persistent Graves' disease patients against newly diagnosed Graves' disease patients. The study was conducted in China and was registered as a clinical trial.

This clonotype has ten or more counts. What antigen it recognizes has not been identified. Base-call qualities are not available, and no considerably larger clone is one nucleotide away. Library creation used multiplex PCR. The sample was run on an Illumina HiSeq 4000. To build TCR beta libraries, CDR3 regions were amplified by Arm-PCR using iRepertoire HTBI primers. PCR products were gel purified before sequencing. Per the source publication's procedure: A total of roughly 58 TRBV and about 13 TRBJ segments were identified across samples and were used for gene usage analysis of CDR3 amino acid clonotypes. COPE and FqMerger were used to merge filtered high-quality paired reads into contigs. Contigs were aligned with BLAST to IMGT TRBV, TRBD and TRBJ reference genes, and CDR3 was defined per IMGT. Clonotypes above 0.1% frequency were classified as highly expanded clones. Shannon entropy served as the measure of repertoire diversity, while the Gini coefficient captured V-J evenness. Clonotypes shared by more than one individual were considered public. Starting from the raw public reads, TCRdb applied fastp trimming at Q25, assembled clones with MiXCR and retained in-frame beta chains. Every distinct CDR3 protein forms one entry, paired with its most common genes and DNA. The V and J calls reflect TCRdb's pipeline rather than the authors' work. The sample table shows around 300,000 distinct CDR3 sequences, and around 21% are seen once. Of the sample, roughly 50% is held by the ten largest clones.

What this sample's time point label stands for: persistent/refractory GD, antithyroid drugs over 5 years with positive TRAb. For both TCR sequencing and RNA sequencing, RNA was extracted from PBMCs using TRIzol. The diagnosis of Graves' disease followed American Thyroid Association guidelines. The patients came from an endocrinology department in Xi'an, China. Each patient gave roughly 8.4 milliliters of peripheral blood, collected in an EDTA anticoagulant tube. Ficoll Paque Plus density gradient separation was used to isolate PBMCs, and no further T cell sorting was done. An Agilent 2100 Bioanalyzer and agarose gel were used to check RNA quality, and a NanoDrop 2000 was used to measure RNA concentration. The full study reports these points: Only peripheral blood was studied, because thyroid tissue, the primary lesion, was inaccessible. The authors acknowledged the small sample size as a limitation that may reduce accuracy. Preferential use of TRBV28, TRBJ1-2 and TRBJ2-5 was observed in persistent disease, whereas TRBV20-1 and TRBJ2-1 were favored in newly diagnosed disease. Compared with newly diagnosed patients, persistent Graves' disease patients had lower TCR Shannon entropy and fewer highly expanded clones, which suggests clonal expansion. Patients with persistent disease shared more public clonotypes (fewer than 3,000) than newly diagnosed patients did (966). Sequencing and analysis were restricted to the TCR beta chain.

The CDR3 starts with the cysteine, ends with the phenylalanine, and has 12 residues. Only the CDR3 portion is preserved as DNA: 36 bases, with reading frame beginning at the first base. Per the germline V gene, MDHEN is the CDR1 and SYDVKM is the CDR2. Trimming at the junction amounts to 5 bases on V and 8 bases on J, and the germline ends lie 12 bases apart. Sequences were derived from peripheral blood mononuclear cells (PBMCs), sampled when the disease was refractory, from a patient treated with antithyroid drugs. Recombination linked TRBV28 to TRBJ1-1; no confident D gene assignment can be made. The source of this sequence is a female donor with Graves disease. CDR3 protein: CASSTQAREAFF. In nucleotides, the sequence is TGTGCCAGCAGTACCCAAGCGCGAGAAGCTTTCTTT.